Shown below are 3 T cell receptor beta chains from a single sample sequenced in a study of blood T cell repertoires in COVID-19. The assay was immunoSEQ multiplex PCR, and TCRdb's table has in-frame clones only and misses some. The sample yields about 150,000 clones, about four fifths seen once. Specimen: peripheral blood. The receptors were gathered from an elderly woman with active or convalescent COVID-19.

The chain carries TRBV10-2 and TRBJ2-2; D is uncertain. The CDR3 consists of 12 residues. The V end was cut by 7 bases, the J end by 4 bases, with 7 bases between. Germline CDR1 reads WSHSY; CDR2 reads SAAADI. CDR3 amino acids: CASIGTTGELFF. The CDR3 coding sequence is TGCGCCAGCATCGGTACCACCGGGGAGCTGTTTTTT.

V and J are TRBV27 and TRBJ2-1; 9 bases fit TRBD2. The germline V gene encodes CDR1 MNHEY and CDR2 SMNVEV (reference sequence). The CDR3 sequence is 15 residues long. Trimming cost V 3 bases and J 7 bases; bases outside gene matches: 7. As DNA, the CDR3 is TGTGCCAGCAGTTTCGAAGGTAGCGGGAGTAATGAGCAGTTCTTC. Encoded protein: CASSFEGSGSNEQFF.

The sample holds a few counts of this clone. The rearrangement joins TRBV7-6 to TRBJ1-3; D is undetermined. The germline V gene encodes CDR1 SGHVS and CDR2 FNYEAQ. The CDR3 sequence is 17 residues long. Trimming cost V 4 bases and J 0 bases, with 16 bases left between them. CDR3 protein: CASSSGLQASSGNTIYF. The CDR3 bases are TGTGCCAGCAGCTCCGGTCTCCAGGCGAGCTCTGGAAACACCATATATTTT.